The source of this T cell receptor beta chain is a study of lymphopenia after photon versus proton radiotherapy. Study observations and caveats: Authors raise, but do not show, better survival with proton therapy. Proton therapy kept repertoires fairly stable, unlike photons, which gained effector/memory cells. Larger post-nadir TCR diversity loss correlated inversely with survival in deceased patients. After the lymphocyte nadir, photon-treated repertoires showed oligoclonal expansion, especially of CD8+ Temra cells.

The CDR3 sequence is 14 residues long. The germline V and J ends were trimmed by 3 bases and 3 bases, with 13 bases remaining between them. Germline V gene sequence: CDR1 SQVTM, CDR2 ANQGSEA. Turning to this clone: Its matching antigen is unknown.

The assay was immunoSEQ multiplex PCR, and TCRdb's table has in-frame clones only and misses some. The repertoire consists of 67,000 or so clones, with over 70% occurring once and the leading ten covering approximately 10%. The J gene is TRBJ2-3, the V gene TRBV29-1; TRBD2 might be the D (5 bases). Specimen: peripheral blood, collected from a patient treated with proton-based radiotherapy. The sequence was obtained from a man aged 80 or over with esophageal cancer. Here the CDR3 DNA reads TGCAGCGTTGAGGACCCCCGGGGTACAGATACGCAGTATTTT. Protein product: CSVEDPRGTDTQYF.